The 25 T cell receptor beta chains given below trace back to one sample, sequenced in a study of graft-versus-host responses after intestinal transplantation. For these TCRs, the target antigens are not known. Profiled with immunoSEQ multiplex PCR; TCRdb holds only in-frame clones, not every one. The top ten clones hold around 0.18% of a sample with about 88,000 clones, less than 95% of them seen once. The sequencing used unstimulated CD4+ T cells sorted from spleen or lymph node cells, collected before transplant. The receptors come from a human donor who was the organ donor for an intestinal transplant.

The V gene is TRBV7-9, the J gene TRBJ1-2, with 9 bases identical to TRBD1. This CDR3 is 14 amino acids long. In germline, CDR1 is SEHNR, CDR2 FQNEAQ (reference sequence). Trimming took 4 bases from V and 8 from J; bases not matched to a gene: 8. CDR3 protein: CASSYRDREDGYTF. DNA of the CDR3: TGTGCCAGCAGCTACCGGGACAGGGAAGACGGCTACACCTTC.

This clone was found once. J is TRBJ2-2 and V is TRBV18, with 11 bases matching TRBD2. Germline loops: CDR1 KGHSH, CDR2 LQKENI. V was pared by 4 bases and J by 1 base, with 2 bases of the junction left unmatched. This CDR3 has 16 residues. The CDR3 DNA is TGTGCCAGCTCACAAGGACTAGCGGGGAACACCGGGGAGCTGTTTTTT. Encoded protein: CASSQGLAGNTGELFF.

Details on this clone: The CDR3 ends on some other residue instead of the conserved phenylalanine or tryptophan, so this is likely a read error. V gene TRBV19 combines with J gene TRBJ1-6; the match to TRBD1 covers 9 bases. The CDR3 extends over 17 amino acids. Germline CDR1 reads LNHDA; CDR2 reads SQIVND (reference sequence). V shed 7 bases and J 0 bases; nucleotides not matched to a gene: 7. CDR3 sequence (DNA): TGTGCCAGTAAGTGGACAGGGGAGAGCTCCTATAATTCACCCCTCCACCTT. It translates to CASKWTGESSYNSPLHL.

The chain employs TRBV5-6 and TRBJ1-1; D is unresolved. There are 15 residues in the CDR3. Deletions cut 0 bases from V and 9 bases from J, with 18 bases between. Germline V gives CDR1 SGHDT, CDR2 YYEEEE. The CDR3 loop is CASSLAALANSQAFF. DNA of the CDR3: TGTGCCAGCAGCTTGGCCGCCCTCGCGAACTCCCAAGCTTTCTTT.

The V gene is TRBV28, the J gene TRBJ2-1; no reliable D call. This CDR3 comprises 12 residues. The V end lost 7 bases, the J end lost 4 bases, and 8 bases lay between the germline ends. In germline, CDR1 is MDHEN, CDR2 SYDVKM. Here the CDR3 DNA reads TGTGCCAGCAATTTGTATTACAATGAGCAGTTCTTC. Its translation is CASNLYYNEQFF.

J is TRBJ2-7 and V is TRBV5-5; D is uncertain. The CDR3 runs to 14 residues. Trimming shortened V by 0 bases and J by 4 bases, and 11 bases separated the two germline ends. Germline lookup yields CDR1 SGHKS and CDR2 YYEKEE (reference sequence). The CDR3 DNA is TGTGCCAGCAGCTTGGGCACAGAAGCGTACGAGCAGTACTTC. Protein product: CASSLGTEAYEQYF.

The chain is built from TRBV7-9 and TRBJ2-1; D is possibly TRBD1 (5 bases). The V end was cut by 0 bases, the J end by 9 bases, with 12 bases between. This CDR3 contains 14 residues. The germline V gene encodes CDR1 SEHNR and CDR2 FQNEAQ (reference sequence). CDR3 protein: CASSLAQGASEQFF. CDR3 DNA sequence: TGTGCCAGCAGCTTAGCGCAAGGGGCGTCTGAGCAGTTCTTC.

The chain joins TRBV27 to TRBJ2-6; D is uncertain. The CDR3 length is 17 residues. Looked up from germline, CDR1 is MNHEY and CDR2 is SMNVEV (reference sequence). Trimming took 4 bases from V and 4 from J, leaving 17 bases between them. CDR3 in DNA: TGTGCCAGCAGTTATCCGACGATTCATGCCGGGGCCAACGTCCTGACTTTC. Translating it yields CASSYPTIHAGANVLTF.

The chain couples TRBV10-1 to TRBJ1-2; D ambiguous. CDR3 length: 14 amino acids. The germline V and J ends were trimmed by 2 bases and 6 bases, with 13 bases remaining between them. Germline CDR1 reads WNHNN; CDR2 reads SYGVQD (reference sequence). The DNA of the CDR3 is TGCGCCAGCAGTGAGCAATTAAAGACAAATGGCTACACCTTC. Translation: CASSEQLKTNGYTF.

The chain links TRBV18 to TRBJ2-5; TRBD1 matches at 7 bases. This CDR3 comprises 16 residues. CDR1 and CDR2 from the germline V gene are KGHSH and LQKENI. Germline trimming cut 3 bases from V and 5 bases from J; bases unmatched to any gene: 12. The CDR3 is CASSPDRDRRGETQYF. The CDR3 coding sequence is TGTGCCAGCTCACCCGATCGCGACCGCAGGGGGGAGACCCAGTACTTC.

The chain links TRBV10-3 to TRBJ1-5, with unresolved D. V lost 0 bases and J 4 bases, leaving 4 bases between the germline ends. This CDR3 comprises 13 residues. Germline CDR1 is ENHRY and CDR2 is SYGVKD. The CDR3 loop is CAISESTNQPQHF. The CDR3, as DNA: TGTGCCATCAGTGAGTCGACTAATCAGCCCCAGCATTTT.

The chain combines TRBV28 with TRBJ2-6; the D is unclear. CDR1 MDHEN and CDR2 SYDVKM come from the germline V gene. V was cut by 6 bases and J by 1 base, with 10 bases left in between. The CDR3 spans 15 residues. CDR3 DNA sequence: TGTGCCAGCAGGCAACCCGAATCTGGGGCCAACGTCCTGACTTTC. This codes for CASRQPESGANVLTF.

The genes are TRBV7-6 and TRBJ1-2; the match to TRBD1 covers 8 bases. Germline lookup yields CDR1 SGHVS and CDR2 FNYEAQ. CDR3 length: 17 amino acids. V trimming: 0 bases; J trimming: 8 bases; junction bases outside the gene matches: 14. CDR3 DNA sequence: TGTGCCAGCAGCTTAGCGCCATTTTTGACAGGGGACAGGGGCTACACCTTC. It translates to CASSLAPFLTGDRGYTF.

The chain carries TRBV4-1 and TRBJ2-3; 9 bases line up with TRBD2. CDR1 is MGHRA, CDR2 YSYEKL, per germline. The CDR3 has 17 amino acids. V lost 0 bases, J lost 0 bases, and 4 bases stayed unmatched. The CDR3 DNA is TGCGCCAGCAGCCAAGATTCGCGGGGGGGGAGCACAGATACGCAGTATTTT. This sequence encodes CASSQDSRGGSTDTQYF.

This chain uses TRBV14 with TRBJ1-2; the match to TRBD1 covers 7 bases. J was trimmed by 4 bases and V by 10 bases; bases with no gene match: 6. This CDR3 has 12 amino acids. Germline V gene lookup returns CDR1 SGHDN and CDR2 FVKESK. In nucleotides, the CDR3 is TGTGCCATTCTAACAGGGGTCTATGGCTACACCTTC. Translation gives CAILTGVYGYTF.

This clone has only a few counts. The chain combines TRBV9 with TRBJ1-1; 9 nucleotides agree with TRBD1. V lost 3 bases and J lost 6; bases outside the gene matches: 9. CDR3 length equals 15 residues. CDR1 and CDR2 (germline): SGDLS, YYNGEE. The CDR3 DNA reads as TGTGCCAGCAGCGCCCGCGGGACAGGGTTTCCTGAAGCTTTCTTT. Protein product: CASSARGTGFPEAFF.

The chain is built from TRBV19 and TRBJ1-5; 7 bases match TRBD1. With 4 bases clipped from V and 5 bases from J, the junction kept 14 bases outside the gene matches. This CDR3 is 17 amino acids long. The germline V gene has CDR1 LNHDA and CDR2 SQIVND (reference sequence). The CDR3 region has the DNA TGTGCCAGTAGTAGGCGACAGGGACCTGAGTATCATCAGCCCCAGCATTTT. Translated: CASSRRQGPEYHQPQHF. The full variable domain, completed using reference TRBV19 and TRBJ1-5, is DGGITQSPKYLFRKEGQNVTLSCEQNLNHDAMYWYRQDPGQGLRLIYYSQIVNDFQKGDIAEGYSVSREKKESFPLTVTSAQKNPTAFYLCASSRRQGPEYHQPQHFGDGTRLSIL.

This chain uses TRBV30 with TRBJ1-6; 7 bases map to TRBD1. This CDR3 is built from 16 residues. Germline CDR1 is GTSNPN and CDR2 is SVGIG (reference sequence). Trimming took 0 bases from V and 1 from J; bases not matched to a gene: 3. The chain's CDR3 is CAWSVSGGSYNSPLHF. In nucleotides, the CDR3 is TGTGCCTGGAGTGTGTCAGGGGGGTCCTATAATTCACCCCTCCACTTT.

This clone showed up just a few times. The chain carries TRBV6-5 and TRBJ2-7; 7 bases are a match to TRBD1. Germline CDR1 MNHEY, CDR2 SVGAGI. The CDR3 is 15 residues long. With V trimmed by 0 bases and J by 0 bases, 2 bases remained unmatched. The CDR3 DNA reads TGTGCCAGCAGTTACTCGGGGACAGCCTCCTACGAGCAGTACTTC. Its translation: CASSYSGTASYEQYF.

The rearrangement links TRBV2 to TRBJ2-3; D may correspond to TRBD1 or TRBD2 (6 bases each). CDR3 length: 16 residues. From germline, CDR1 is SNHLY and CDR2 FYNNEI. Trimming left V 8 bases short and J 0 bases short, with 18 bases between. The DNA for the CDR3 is TGTGCCAGCCCCGCTGTGGGGGGCCTTAGCACAGATACGCAGTATTTT. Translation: CASPAVGGLSTDTQYF.

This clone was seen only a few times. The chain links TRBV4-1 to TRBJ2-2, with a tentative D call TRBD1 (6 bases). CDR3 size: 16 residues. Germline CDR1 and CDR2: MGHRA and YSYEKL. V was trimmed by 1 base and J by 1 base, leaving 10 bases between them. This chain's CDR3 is CASSQVVGGNTGELFF. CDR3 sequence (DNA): TGCGCCAGCAGCCAAGTGGTAGGGGGGAACACCGGGGAGCTGTTTTTT.

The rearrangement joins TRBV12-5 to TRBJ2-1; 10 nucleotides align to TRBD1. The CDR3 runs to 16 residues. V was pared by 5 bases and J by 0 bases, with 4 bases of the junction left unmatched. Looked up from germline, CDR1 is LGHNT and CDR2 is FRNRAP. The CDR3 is CASGNDRGPSYNEQFF. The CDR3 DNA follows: TGTGCTAGTGGTAACGACAGGGGGCCCTCCTACAATGAGCAGTTCTTC.

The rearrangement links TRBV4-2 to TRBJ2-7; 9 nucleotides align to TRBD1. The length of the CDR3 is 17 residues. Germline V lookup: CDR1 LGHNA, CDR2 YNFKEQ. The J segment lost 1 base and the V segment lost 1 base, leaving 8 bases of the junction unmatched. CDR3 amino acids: CASSQVARTGVSYEQYF. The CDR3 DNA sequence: TGTGCCAGCAGCCAAGTGGCCCGGACAGGGGTTTCCTACGAGCAGTACTTC.

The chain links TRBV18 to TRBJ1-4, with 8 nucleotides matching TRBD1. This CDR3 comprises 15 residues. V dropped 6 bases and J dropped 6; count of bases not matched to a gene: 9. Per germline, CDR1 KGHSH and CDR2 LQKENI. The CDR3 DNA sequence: TGTGCCAGCTCCCAAGGACAGGGACGGGATGAAAAACTGTTTTTT. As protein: CASSQGQGRDEKLFF.

CDR3 sequence: CSVGLQGGYGYTF. As DNA, the CDR3 is TGCAGCGTTGGCCTTCAGGGAGGCTATGGCTACACCTTC. The rearrangement links TRBV29-1 to TRBJ1-2, with D perhaps matching TRBD1 (5 bases). Germline V lookup: CDR1 SQVTM, CDR2 ANQGSEA. V dropped 4 bases and J dropped 4 bases, with 13 bases sitting between them. The CDR3 covers 13 residues.